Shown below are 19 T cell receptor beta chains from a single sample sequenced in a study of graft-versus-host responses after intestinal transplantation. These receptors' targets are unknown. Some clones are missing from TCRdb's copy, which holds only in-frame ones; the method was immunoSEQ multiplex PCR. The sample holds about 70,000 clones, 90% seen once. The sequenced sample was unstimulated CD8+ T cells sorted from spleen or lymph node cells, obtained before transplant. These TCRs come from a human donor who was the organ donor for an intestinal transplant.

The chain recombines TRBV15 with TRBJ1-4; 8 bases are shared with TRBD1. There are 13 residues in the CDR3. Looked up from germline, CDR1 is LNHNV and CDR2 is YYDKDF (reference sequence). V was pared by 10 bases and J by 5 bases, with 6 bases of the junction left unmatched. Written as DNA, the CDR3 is TGTGCCAGCAGGGGGCCACTGAATGAAAAACTGTTTTTT. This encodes CASRGPLNEKLFF.

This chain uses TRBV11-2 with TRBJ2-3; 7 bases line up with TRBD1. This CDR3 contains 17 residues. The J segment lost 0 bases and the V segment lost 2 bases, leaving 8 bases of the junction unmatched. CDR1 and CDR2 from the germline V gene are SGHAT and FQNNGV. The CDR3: CASSLWGQSSSTDTQYF. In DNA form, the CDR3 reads TGTGCCAGCAGCTTATGGGGACAGTCCTCTAGCACAGATACGCAGTATTTT.

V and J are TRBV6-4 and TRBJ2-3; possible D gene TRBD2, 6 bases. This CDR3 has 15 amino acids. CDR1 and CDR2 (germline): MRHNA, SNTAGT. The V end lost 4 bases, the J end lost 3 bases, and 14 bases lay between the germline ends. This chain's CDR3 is CASSVEGGWTDTQYF. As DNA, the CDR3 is TGTGCCAGCAGTGTAGAGGGAGGTTGGACAGATACGCAGTATTTT.

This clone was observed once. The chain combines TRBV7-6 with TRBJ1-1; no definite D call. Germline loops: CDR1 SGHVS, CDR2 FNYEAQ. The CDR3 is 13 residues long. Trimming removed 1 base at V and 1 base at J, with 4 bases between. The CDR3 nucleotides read TGTGCCAGCAGCTTAGGGGCGAACACTGAAGCTTTCTTT. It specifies CASSLGANTEAFF.

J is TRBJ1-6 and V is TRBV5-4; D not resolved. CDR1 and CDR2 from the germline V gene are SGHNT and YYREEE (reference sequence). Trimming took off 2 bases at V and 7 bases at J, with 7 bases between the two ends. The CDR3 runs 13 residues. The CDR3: CASSFSQNSPLHF. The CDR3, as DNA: TGTGCCAGCAGCTTTTCGCAGAATTCACCCCTCCACTTT.

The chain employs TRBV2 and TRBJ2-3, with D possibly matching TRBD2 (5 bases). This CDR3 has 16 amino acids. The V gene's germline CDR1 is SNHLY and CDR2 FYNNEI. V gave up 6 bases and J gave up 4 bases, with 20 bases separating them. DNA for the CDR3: TGTGCCAGCAGCCCCCTATCCGACTACTCTTCAGATACGCAGTATTTT. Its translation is CASSPLSDYSSDTQYF.

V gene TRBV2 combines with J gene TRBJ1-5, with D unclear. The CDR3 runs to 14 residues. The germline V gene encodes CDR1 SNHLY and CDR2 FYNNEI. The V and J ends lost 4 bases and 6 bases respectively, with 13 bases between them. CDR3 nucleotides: TGTGCCAGCAGTGTCCGGGGTGGGAGTCAGCCCCAGCATTTT. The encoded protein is CASSVRGGSQPQHF.

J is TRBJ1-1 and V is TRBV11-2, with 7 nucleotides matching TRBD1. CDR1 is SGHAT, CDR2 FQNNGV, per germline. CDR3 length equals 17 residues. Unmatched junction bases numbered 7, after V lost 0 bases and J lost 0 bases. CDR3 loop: CASSLDEVGTVNTEAFF. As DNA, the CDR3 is TGTGCCAGCAGCTTAGATGAGGTTGGGACAGTGAACACTGAAGCTTTCTTT.

CDR3 in DNA: TGTGCCAGCAGCACGCGGGGGGGAACCTACAATGAGCAGTTCTTC. Its translation is CASSTRGGTYNEQFF. This sequence joins TRBV9 and TRBJ2-1; 9 bases align to TRBD2. The V gene end was trimmed by 4 bases and the J gene end by 2 bases; junction bases not matched to a gene: 4. The CDR3 runs to 15 residues. Germline CDR1 reads SGDLS; CDR2 reads YYNGEE.

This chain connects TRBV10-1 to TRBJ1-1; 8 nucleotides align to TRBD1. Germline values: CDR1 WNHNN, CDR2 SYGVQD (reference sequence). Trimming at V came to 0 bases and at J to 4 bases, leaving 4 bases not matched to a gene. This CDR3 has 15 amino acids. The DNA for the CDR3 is TGCGCCAGCAGTGAGTCGGACAGGGCGGCCACTGAAGCTTTCTTT. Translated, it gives CASSESDRAATEAFF.

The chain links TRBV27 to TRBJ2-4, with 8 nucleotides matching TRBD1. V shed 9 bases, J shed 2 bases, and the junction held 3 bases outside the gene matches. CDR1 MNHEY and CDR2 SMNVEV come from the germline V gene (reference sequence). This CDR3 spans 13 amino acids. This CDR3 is CASRTGTKNIQYF. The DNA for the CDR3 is TGTGCCAGTCGGACAGGGACCAAAAACATTCAGTACTTC.

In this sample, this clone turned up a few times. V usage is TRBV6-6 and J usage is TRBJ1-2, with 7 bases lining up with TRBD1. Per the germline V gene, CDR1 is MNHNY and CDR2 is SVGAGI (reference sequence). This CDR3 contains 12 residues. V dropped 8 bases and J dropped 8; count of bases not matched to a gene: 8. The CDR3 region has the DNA TGTGCCAGCCGGGACAGTTTACGGGGCTACACCTTC. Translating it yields CASRDSLRGYTF.

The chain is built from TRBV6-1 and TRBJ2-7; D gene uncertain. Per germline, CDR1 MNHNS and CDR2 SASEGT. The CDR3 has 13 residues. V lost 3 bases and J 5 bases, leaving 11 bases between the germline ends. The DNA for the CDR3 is TGTGCCAGCAGTGATCTAAGCAGGCACGAGCAGTACGTC. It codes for CASSDLSRHEQYV.

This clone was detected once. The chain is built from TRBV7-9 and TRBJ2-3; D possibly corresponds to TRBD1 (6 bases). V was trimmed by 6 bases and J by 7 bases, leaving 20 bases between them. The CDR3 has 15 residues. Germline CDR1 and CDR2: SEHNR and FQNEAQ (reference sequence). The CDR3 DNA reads TGTGCCAGCAGGGACGAAGGGGGTCTGGGATATACGCAGTATTTT. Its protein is CASRDEGGLGYTQYF.

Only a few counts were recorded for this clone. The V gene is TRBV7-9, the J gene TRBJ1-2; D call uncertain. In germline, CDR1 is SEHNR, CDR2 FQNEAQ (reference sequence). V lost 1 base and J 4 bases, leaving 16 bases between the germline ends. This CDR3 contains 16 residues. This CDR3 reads CASSLVRYNGGYGYTF. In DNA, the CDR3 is TGTGCCAGCAGCTTAGTACGGTATAACGGCGGCTATGGCTACACCTTC.

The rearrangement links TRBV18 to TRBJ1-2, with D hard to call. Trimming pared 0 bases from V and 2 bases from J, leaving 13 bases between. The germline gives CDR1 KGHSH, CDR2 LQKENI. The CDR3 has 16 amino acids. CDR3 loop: CASSPPLPPRNYGYTF. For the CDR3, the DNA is TGTGCCAGCTCACCACCTCTCCCGCCACGGAACTATGGCTACACCTTC.

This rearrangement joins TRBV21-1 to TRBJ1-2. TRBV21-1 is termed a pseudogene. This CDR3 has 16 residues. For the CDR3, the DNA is TGTGCCAGCAGCAAAGAGGAGGGTCGGCTGGACTATGGCTACACCTTC. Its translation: CASSKEEGRLDYGYTF.

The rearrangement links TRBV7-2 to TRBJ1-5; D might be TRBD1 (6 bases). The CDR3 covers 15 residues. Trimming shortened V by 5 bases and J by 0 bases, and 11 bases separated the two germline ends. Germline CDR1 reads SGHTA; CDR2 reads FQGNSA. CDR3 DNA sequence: TGTGCCAGCAGCATAACAGGGTTTAGCAATCAGCCCCAGCATTTT. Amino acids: CASSITGFSNQPQHF.

CDR3 sequence reads: CASSVDASNNEQFF. In DNA form, the CDR3 reads TGTGCCAGCAGCGTAGACGCTAGCAACAATGAGCAGTTCTTC. The genes are TRBV9 and TRBJ2-1, with D possibly being TRBD2 (5 bases). V dropped 0 bases and J dropped 5 bases, with 9 bases sitting between them. The CDR3 is 14 amino acids. CDR1 is SGDLS, CDR2 YYNGEE, per germline.